This T cell receptor (beta chain) stems from a study of shared T cell receptors in the human thymus. Sequencing used immunoSEQ multiplex PCR; TCRdb keeps in-frame clones, though not all of them. In the table there are hundreds of thousands of clones, 70% to 90% of which are singletons. There are 13 residues in the CDR3. Germline lookup yields CDR1 MNHNS and CDR2 SASEGT. V was trimmed by 10 bases and J by 1 base, leaving 14 bases between them. Another study also made use of these data, one on human thymus T cells.

V usage is TRBV6-1 and J usage is TRBJ2-7, with D possibly being TRBD1 (5 bases). This TCR came from a boy younger than two with a congenital heart defect. Sample: thymocytes. CDR3 DNA sequence: TGTGCCATCAGCCCCGACAGATCCTACGAGCAGTACTTC. Translation: CAISPDRSYEQYF.